This T cell receptor (beta chain) was retrieved from a study of blood T cell repertoires in COVID-19. For the study at large: There were acute and convalescent COVID-19 samples, and they came from the United States, Italy and Spain. Sources were T cells, B-cell-depleted T cells, or PBMCs; the material itself was cDNA or gDNA.

Original data processing: Estimated nucleated cell counts came from reference gene primer amplification. Clones were read by immunoSEQ multiplex PCR, and TCRdb kept only the in-frame ones, dropping some. V and J calls plus clone size are reproduced from that table; the DNA served to infer D and trimming. The table lists under 350,000 clones, roughly 87% of them singletons. Germline loops: CDR1 SGHNT, CDR2 YYREEE (reference sequence). The CDR3 is made up of 15 amino acids. Trimming shortened V by 2 bases and J by 0 bases, and 12 bases separated the two germline ends. The source material was peripheral blood. This TCR derives from a human donor in a cohort sampled during active COVID-19. The gene calls are TRBV5-4 and TRBJ2-7; a possible D gene is TRBD1 (6 bases). CDR3 protein: CASSLGGHRSYEQYF. CDR3 nucleotide sequence: TGTGCCAGCAGCTTAGGGGGACACCGCTCCTACGAGCAGTACTTC.